Described below is a single T cell receptor beta chain sequence and its context. This clone was observed once. Its recognized antigen is unknown. No base-level quality is on record; no much larger clone is a single base apart. The cysteine opens and the phenylalanine closes a CDR3 of 17 amino acids. The kept DNA is CDR3 alone, 51 bases in frame from the first base. V gives up 3 bases and J gives up 1 base, and the segment between their germline ends measures 19 bases. Per the germline V gene, LGHNA is the CDR1 and YSLEER is the CDR2. The method was the immunoSEQ multiplex PCR assay. T cell repertoires were profiled with deep sequencing of rearranged TCR beta loci together with multiparametric flow cytometry. TCRdb obtained this table from immuneACCESS and retained in-frame rearrangements with V and J assigned. These tables miss some clones; where compared with another copy, unresolved V genes account for less than half of the shortfall, and the remainder is unexplained. The sample contains 25,000 to 35,000 clones, roughly 87% of them found a single time. The ten largest clones capture approximately 7% of the sample.

The record originates from a study of lymphopenia after photon versus proton radiotherapy (dated by TCRdb to between 2019 and 2020). About the investigation overall: In patients with gastrointestinal tumors who developed high-grade lymphopenia, the study compared the immunological effects of photon radiation therapy with those of proton radiation therapy. The cohort comprised 20 patients with gastrointestinal tumors who received either photon or proton therapy and then developed lymphopenia. The study aimed to characterize how the two radiation modalities differ in their impact on the immune system. What the study reported, not specific to this receptor: After the lymphocyte count nadir, repertoires from photon-treated patients showed oligoclonal expansion, particularly of CD8+ Temra cells, and this expansion drove the decline in diversity. Among patients across the cohort who died, overall survival time showed an inverse correlation with a larger post-nadir drop in TCR diversity. During treatment, patients who received proton therapy stayed relatively stable, whereas patients who received photon therapy lost naive T cells and TCR diversity and gained effector/memory populations. The survival association was assessed only in patients who died, and better survival with proton therapy was presented by the authors as a possibility rather than a demonstrated result.

The sample was peripheral blood, taken from a patient treated with proton-based radiotherapy. Recombination joined TRBV4-3 with TRBJ2-7; the D match is possibly TRBD1 or TRBD2, with 5 bases aligned in each. The clonotype originates from a woman between 65 and 79 years old with pancreatic cancer. Some clones in this sample may be carry-over from other donors' samples. CDR3 loop: CASSQNPARGVSYEQYF. The bases are TGCGCCAGCAGCCAGAACCCTGCAAGGGGAGTTTCCTACGAGCAGTACTTC.